This entry features one T cell receptor beta chain sequence. Its antigen has not been determined. The input lacks base qualities; no much larger clone sits a single base away. These data come from a study of beta chain features in type 1 diabetes (dated by TCRdb to 2016 to 2018). General notes on the study: Mean age, gender distribution, total cell number and subset yield did not differ between patients and healthy donors. A total of roughly 100 million sorted cells were examined across all samples, and the number of cells per subset was strongly correlated with RNA yield. In the study, TCRB repertoires of sorted circulating CD4+ T cell subsets from recently diagnosed type 1 diabetes patients were compared with those of matched healthy donors. Naive and central memory subsets were obtained from all 28 donors, but regulatory and stem cell-like memory subsets were isolated from only 8 patients and 8 healthy donors. The research as a whole found: Type 1 diabetes patients showed a moderate but significant shortening of TCRB CDR3 length in all four CD4+ subsets. Shorter templates might be favored by PCR, yet because patient and control samples were amplified and corrected together, any such skew would affect both groups equally. Sequencing cDNA rather than genomic DNA could over-represent highly expressing activated cells, although activation and CD3 levels did not differ between groups. The naive, central memory and regulatory TCRB repertoires appeared to resemble one another more closely among patients than among healthy donors. Because the HLA sub-analyses included only small numbers of individuals, any influence of HLA type on TCRB rearrangement was left unresolved. Fewer insertions and more nucleotide deletions at VDJ recombination sites were observed in patients with type 1 diabetes, implying thymic rearrangement abnormalities.

A single peripheral blood draw of around 100 mL on average was collected from each donor into heparinised tubes. Naive, central memory, regulatory and stem cell-like memory CD4+ T cells were sorted on a BD FACSAria II using a panel including CD45RO, CCR7, CD25, CD127, CD95 and CD27. Every sorted population had a purity above 98%. PBMCs were separated immediately by Lymphoprep density gradient centrifugation and were stained directly, without being cultured. Samples were stained and sorted in pairs, with one healthy donor and one patient per experiment, so that batch effects were minimized. Trimming removed 5 bases from V and 0 bases from J; the gene matches leave 12 bases unexplained. The CDR3 runs 18 residues from the cysteine to the phenylalanine. The retained sequence is limited to the CDR3, 54 bases, with the frame set at the first base. The germline V gene provides CDR1 SGHDN and CDR2 FVKESK.

The High Capacity cDNA Reverse Transcription Kit was used to reverse transcribe all of the isolated RNA, meaning that expressed TCRB transcripts were what got sequenced. Naive, central memory and regulatory T cell samples underwent deep immunoSEQ sequencing, averaging roughly 3.4 million total reads per sample. After sorted cells were lysed in RLT buffer, RNA was extracted with DNase-treated RNeasy Micro or Mini kits, with the choice depending on cell number. To prevent cross-contamination, each cell subset was processed individually, whereas patient and healthy donor samples were processed jointly. The immunoSEQ multiplex PCR was used to amplify TCRB sequences from cDNA, generating 87-bp fragments that spanned the CDR3 region. Amplicons were sequenced on the Illumina HiSeq platform. The published analysis was carried out like this. PCR bias was computationally corrected using synthetic template baselines, reads within Hamming distance 2 were collapsed, and singletons that could not be merged were discarded. Reads were aligned to IMGT to assign V, D and J genes, CDR3 length, and insertions or deletions at six rearrangement sites. Clonotype counts were normalized to sorted cell number within each subset before computing true diversity and Gini coefficients with the tcR R package. Repertoire sharing was quantified using the overlap coefficient calculated on TCRB nucleotide sequences. As a proxy for the pre-selection repertoire, out-of-frame TCRB sequences from naive cells were analyzed. This immuneACCESS table, as held by TCRdb, lists in-frame sequences with V and J called but not all clones. Of the missing ones, under half trace to an unresolved V gene in checked studies; the others have no known cause. V, J and clone size are those of that table, while D and trimming were read from the DNA. This sample comprises 300,000 to 350,000 clones, about 13% of them detected only once. The ten biggest clones cover 0.015% of the sample.

The source material was naive CD4+ T cells from blood. What the cell subset or site label conveys for this sample: true naive CD4+ T cells. This chain joins TRBV14 to TRBJ2-2; TRBD2 fits 7 bases in the junction. The TCR sequence derives from a woman aged 18 to 35 with type 1 diabetes. CDR3 protein: CASSNGRRWRSNTGELFF. The DNA is as follows: TGTGCCAGCAGCAACGGGAGGCGTTGGCGTTCGAACACCGGGGAGCTGTTTTTT.